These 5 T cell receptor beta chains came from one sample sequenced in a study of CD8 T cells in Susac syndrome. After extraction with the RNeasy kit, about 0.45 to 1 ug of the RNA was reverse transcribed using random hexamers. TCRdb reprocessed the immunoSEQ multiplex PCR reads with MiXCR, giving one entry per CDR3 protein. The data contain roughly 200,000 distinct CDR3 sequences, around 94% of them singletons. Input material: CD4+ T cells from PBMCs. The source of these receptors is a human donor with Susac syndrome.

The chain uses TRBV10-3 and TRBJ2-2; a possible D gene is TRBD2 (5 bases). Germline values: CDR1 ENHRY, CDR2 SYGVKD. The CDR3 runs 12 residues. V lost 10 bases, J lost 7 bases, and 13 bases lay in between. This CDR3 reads CANGLVLGELFF. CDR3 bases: TGTGCCAACGGACTGGTACTCGGGGAGCTGTTTTTT.

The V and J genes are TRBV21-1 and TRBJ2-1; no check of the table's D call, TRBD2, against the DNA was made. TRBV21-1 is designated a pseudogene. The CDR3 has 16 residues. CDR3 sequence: CASSSRIAGWYNEQFF. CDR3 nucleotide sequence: TGTGCCAGCAGCTCCCGGATCGCGGGATGGTACAATGAGCAGTTCTTC.

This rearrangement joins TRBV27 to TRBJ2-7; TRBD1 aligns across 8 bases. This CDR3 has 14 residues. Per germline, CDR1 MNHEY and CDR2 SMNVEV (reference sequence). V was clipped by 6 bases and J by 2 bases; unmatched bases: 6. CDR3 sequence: CASRTTGVTYEQYF. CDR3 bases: TGTGCCAGCAGGACGACAGGGGTCACCTACGAGCAGTACTTC.

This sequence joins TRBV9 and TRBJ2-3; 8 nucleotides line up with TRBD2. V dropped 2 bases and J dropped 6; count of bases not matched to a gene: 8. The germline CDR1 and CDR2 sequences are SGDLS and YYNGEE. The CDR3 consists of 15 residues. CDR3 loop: CASSVEAGVRDTQYF. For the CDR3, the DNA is TGTGCCAGCAGCGTCGAAGCGGGAGTTAGGGATACGCAGTATTTT.

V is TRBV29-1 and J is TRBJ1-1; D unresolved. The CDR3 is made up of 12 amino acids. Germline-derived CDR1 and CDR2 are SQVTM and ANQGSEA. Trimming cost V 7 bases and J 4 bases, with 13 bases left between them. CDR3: CSAVGESTEAFF. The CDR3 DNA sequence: TGCAGCGCGGTAGGCGAGAGCACTGAAGCTTTCTTT.